The rows below give T cell receptor beta chains drawn from one sample of a study of blood T cell repertoires in COVID-19. Libraries were prepared by immunoSEQ multiplex PCR; TCRdb keeps only in-frame clonotypes and omits some of them. Of about 74,000 clones in the sample, around 90% are singletons; the top ten hold about 9%. Input material: peripheral blood. These receptors came from a human donor in a cohort sampled during active COVID-19. Both conserved end residues are part of each CDR3. D genes are given only for firm matches. Size values are once, few and many counts, or a class for expanded clones, and some rows have none.

J | V | size | D | CDR3 | DNA
TRBJ2-7 | TRBV7-3 | - | - | CASSLAGVTPYEQYF | TGTGCCAGCAGCCTAGCAGGGGTCACCCCCTACGAGCAGTACTTC
TRBJ2-3 | TRBV5-1 | - | TRBD1 | CASSLAGTGITDTQYF | TGCGCCAGCAGCTTGGCCGGGACAGGGATAACAGATACGCAGTATTTT
TRBJ2-2 | TRBV12-5 | once | - | CASGLVIQGSGELFF | TGTGCTAGTGGTTTGGTGATACAGGGTTCCGGGGAGCTGTTTTTT
TRBJ2-7 | TRBV9 | once | - | CASSVEPLALQYF | TGTGCCAGCAGCGTAGAACCTTTAGCGTTGCAGTACTTC
TRBJ2-7 | TRBV11-2 | - | - | CASSLAGGRQEQYF | TGTGCCAGCAGCTTAGCAGGGGGGAGGCAGGAGCAGTACTTC
TRBJ2-7 | TRBV7-9 | - | TRBD1 | CASSSDEGANEQYF | TGTGCCAGCAGCTCAGACGAGGGGGCAAACGAGCAGTACTTC
TRBJ2-7 | TRBV27 | - | - | CASSPVSNGGPYEQYF | TGTGCCAGCAGTCCTGTCTCCAACGGGGGGCCCTACGAGCAGTACTTC
TRBJ1-5 | TRBV9 | - | - | CASSVGDTSNQPQHF | TGTGCCAGCAGCGTAGGGGACACCTCCAATCAGCCCCAGCATTTT
TRBJ2-7 | TRBV25-1 | - | TRBD2 | CASSEASGITYEQYF | TGTGCCAGCAGTGAGGCTAGCGGAATCACCTACGAGCAGTACTTC
TRBJ2-5 | TRBV5-6 | - | - | CASSFQGEVETQYF | TGTGCCAGCAGCTTCCAGGGGGAGGTCGAGACCCAGTACTTC
TRBJ2-3 | TRBV18 | - | TRBD2 | CASSSSTSGAADTQYF | TGTGCCAGCTCATCGTCGACTAGCGGGGCGGCAGATACGCAGTATTTT
TRBJ2-2 | TRBV4-3 | - | - | CASSQRATGGYGELFF | TGCGCCAGCAGCCAACGGGCCACCGGGGGTTACGGGGAGCTGTTTTTT
TRBJ2-1 | TRBV29-1 | - | TRBD1 | CSGGTGHNSYNEQFF | TGCAGCGGGGGGACAGGTCACAACTCCTACAATGAGCAGTTCTTC
TRBJ1-1 | TRBV21-1 | - | - | CASSKARGGTEAFF | TGTGCCAGCAGCAAAGCGCGGGGGGGCACTGAAGCTTTCTTT
TRBJ1-1 | TRBV9 | - | - | CASSVVNSYNTEAFF | TGTGCCAGCAGCGTAGTAAACTCGTACAACACTGAAGCTTTCTTT
TRBJ2-7 | TRBV4-2 | - | TRBD2 | CASSQDWGLAGGTYEQYF | TGTGCCAGCAGCCAAGATTGGGGACTAGCGGGAGGAACCTACGAGCAGTACTTC
TRBJ2-7 | TRBV9 | few | TRBD1 | CASSVAGAGGLDEQYF | TGTGCCAGCAGCGTAGCAGGGGCAGGGGGCCTCGACGAGCAGTACTTC
TRBJ2-7 | TRBV28 | - | TRBD2 | CASSSGLQHSYEQYF | TGTGCCAGCAGTTCGGGACTACAACACTCCTACGAGCAGTACTTC
TRBJ2-1 | TRBV11-1 | - | TRBD2 | CASSLDSGRAYNEQFF | TGTGCCAGCAGCTTAGATAGCGGGAGGGCCTACAATGAGCAGTTCTTC
TRBJ1-6 | TRBV6-6 | - | - | CASIPGSYNSPLHF | TGTGCCAGCATACCCGGCTCCTATAATTCACCCCTCCACTTT
TRBJ2-1 | TRBV7-7 | - | TRBD1 | CASSLTGDYNEQFF | TGTGCCAGCAGCCTCACAGGGGACTACAATGAGCAGTTCTTC
TRBJ2-3 | TRBV29-1 | few | TRBD1 | CSVVPGQGADTQYF | TGCAGCGTTGTTCCGGGACAGGGGGCAGATACGCAGTATTTT
TRBJ2-7 | TRBV28 | - | - | CASSWTVGEQYF | TGTGCCAGCAGTTGGACAGTCGGCGAGCAGTACTTC
TRBJ2-2 | TRBV7-6 | - | TRBD2 | CASSSRTSDTGELFF | TGTGCCAGCAGCTCCCGGACTAGCGACACCGGGGAGCTGTTTTTT
TRBJ2-6 | TRBV29-1 | - | - | CSVKRQLGRANVLTF | TGCAGCGTTAAACGCCAACTAGGTCGGGCCAACGTCCTGACTTTC
TRBJ2-1 | TRBV7-7 | - | TRBD2 | CASSPWVAGDNEQFF | TGTGCTAGCAGCCCCTGGGTAGCGGGAGACAATGAGCAGTTCTTC
TRBJ1-5 | TRBV28 | once | - | CASSLYRTDNQPQHF | TGTGCCAGCAGTTTATACAGGACGGACAATCAGCCCCAGCATTTT
TRBJ2-3 | TRBV3-1/TRBV3-2 | - | TRBD1 | CASSLGGRGADTQYF | TGTGCCAGCAGCCTAGGGGGCCGTGGCGCAGATACGCAGTATTTT
TRBJ2-7 | TRBV6-2/TRBV6-3 | - | TRBD2 | CASSQSTSGTSSYEQYF | TGTGCCAGCAGTCAATCGACTAGCGGGACATCCTCCTACGAGCAGTACTTC
TRBJ2-3 | TRBV5-6 | - | TRBD1 | CASSLVGQGSTDTQYF | TGTGCCAGCAGCTTGGTGGGACAGGGGAGCACAGATACGCAGTATTTT
TRBJ2-5 | TRBV29-1 | once | TRBD2 | CSAPRGGQETQYF | TGCAGCGCCCCCCGGGGGGGACAAGAGACCCAGTACTTC
TRBJ2-3 | TRBV10-1 | - | TRBD2 | CASSERGTSGFSPDTQYF | TGCGCCAGCAGTGAGAGGGGGACTAGCGGGTTTTCCCCAGATACGCAGTATTTT
TRBJ2-7 | TRBV4-3 | - | - | CASSQTVPVGHSYEQYF | TGCGCCAGCAGCCAAACAGTCCCCGTGGGGCACTCCTACGAGCAGTACTTC
TRBJ2-7 | TRBV11-2 | - | TRBD2 | CASSLELADGEQYF | TGTGCCAGCAGCTTAGAACTAGCGGATGGGGAGCAGTACTTC
TRBJ2-3 | TRBV19 | - | TRBD1 | CASSTRQGGFTDTQYF | TGTGCCAGTAGTACCCGACAGGGGGGATTCACAGATACGCAGTATTTT